This TCR beta chain was identified in a study of neoadjuvant anti-PD-1 for oral cavity cancer (TCRdb year 2021). Context from the whole study: Three to four biweekly doses of nivolumab at 3 mg/kg were mostly administered to patients before curative-intent surgical resection. For patients who did not progress, a fourth nivolumab dose was given around day 43, followed by definitive surgical resection on days 50-56. There were 12 patients in the parent correlative cohort, and the response rate was 33%. Under RECIST 1.1, patients with complete response, partial response or stable disease were classed as responders, and patients with progression were classed as non-responders. What the study reported, not specific to this receptor: After neoadjuvant nivolumab, T cell clonality (Gini index) in PBMCs was significantly higher in non-responders than in responders. The TCR analyses had only three patients in each response group, and the authors called for validation in larger cohorts. Higher pretreatment blood TCRbeta clonality and lower post-treatment tumor TCRbeta clonality were correlated with higher pretreatment blood Treg/Th17 ratios.

PBMC libraries used mostly 450 to 500 ng of input genomic DNA for deep sequencing, with six replicates per sample. TCRbeta libraries were prepared with the immunoSEQ hsTCRbeta kit according to the manufacturer's instructions. The finished libraries were brought together in one pool at approximately 3 nM, which was then read using an Illumina NovaSeq 6000 S4 flow cell. In the source study's methods: The immunoSEQ Analyzer handled quality control and preprocessing of the raw data. The analysis was restricted to productive rearrangements, with each unique CDR3 amino acid sequence defining a clonotype. Using the R package tcR, the researchers computed the Gini-Simpson index as their estimate of repertoire clonality. Student's t test was used to compare Gini indices, while Pearson correlation assessed associations with tumor size change. In its TCRdb copy, this immuneACCESS table keeps in-frame sequences only and misses some clones. Where compared with another copy, unresolved V genes explain less than half of these, and the others have no known cause. Clonal size and the V and J genes are those of that table, whereas D and trimming came from the DNA. In this sample the table shows about 12,000 clones, roughly 70% of which occur a single time. 2.6% of the sample is in the top ten clones.

The label giving this sample's time point can be read as: after neoadjuvant nivolumab, at surgical resection. Patients had been newly diagnosed with stage II-IVA oral cavity squamous cell carcinoma, and no prior systemic or radiation treatment had been given to the patients. The cohort consisted of patients with HPV-negative, locally advanced oral cavity squamous cell carcinoma. Peripheral blood mononuclear cells were analyzed directly and were not maintained or expanded in culture. Samples were obtained from a longitudinal correlative study of a single-arm phase II trial of neoadjuvant nivolumab in oral cavity squamous cell carcinoma. Genomic DNA-based TCRbeta sequencing was performed on subject-matched pre- and post-treatment PBMCs and tumors from three responders and three non-responders. Peripheral blood mononuclear cells were drawn once before nivolumab treatment and a second time after treatment, when surgery took place. The Maxwell RSC DNA from Cells kit was used to extract genomic DNA from PBMCs.

Of note for this clone: The antigen it recognizes is unknown. No much larger clonotype is one base removed from it; base qualities were not supplied.

The sequenced sample was PBMCs, obtained after nivolumab (anti-PD-1) treatment. The source of this sequence is a person between 40 and 80 years old with oral cavity squamous cell carcinoma.

The CDR3: CATSRDISDEQFF. The sequence in DNA is TGTGCCACCAGCAGAGATATCAGTGATGAGCAGTTCTTC. The chain is encoded by TRBV15 joined to TRBJ2-1, with the D segment identity uncertain. The CDR3 runs 13 residues from the cysteine to the phenylalanine. Kept here is only the CDR3 DNA, which spans 39 bases and is read in frame from base 1. Trimming removed 0 bases from V and 8 bases from J, leaving 8 bases between the germline ends. Via the germline V gene (reference sequence), CDR1 is LNHNV and CDR2 YYDKDF.